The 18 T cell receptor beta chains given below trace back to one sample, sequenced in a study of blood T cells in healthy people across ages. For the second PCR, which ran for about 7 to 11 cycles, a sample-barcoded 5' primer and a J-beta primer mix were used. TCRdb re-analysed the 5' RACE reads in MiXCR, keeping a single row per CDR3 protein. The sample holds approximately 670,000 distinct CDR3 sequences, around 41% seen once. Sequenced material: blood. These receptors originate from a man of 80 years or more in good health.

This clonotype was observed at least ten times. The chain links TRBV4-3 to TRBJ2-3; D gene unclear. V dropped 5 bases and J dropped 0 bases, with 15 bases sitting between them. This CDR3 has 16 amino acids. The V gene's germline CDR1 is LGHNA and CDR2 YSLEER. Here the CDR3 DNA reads TGCGCCAGCAGCTGGGTGTGGCAAACTAGCACAGATACGCAGTATTTT. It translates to CASSWVWQTSTDTQYF.

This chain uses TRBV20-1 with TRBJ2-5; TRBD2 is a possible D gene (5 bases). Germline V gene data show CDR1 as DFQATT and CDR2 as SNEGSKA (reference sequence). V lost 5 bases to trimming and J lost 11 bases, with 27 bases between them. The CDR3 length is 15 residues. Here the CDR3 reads CSALGIPYSGNEQYF. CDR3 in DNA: TGCAGTGCTCTCGGGATCCCTTACTCGGGCAATGAGCAGTACTTC.

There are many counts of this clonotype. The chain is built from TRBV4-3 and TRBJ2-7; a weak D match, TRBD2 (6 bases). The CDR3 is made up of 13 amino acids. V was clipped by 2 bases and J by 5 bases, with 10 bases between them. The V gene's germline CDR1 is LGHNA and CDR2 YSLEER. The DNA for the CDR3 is TGCGCCAGCAGCCAAACGACTAGGAACGAGCAGTACTTC. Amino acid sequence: CASSQTTRNEQYF.

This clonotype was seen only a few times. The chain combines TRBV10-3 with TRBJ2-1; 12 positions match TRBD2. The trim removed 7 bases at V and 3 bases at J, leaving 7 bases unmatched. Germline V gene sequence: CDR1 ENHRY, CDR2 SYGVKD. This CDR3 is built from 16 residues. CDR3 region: CAIKETSGRLYNEQFF. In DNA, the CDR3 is TGTGCCATCAAGGAGACTAGCGGGAGACTCTACAATGAGCAGTTCTTC.

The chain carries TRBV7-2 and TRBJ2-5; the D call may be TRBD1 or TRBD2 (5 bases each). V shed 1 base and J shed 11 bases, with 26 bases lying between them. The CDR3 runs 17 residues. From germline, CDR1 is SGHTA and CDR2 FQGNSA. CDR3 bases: TGTGCCAGCAGCTTAGGTCGATTTAAGGGGCGAGGGAATGAGCAGTACTTC. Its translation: CASSLGRFKGRGNEQYF.

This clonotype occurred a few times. CDR3: CSARMAGTSGRLVEQYF. DNA of the CDR3: TGCAGTGCTAGAATGGCCGGGACTAGCGGGAGGCTGGTCGAGCAGTACTTC. The V and J genes are TRBV20-1 and TRBJ2-7, with 15 nucleotides matching TRBD2. Germline V CDR1 and CDR2: DFQATT, SNEGSKA (reference sequence). V was clipped by 2 bases and J by 6 bases; unmatched bases: 11. This CDR3 comprises 17 residues.

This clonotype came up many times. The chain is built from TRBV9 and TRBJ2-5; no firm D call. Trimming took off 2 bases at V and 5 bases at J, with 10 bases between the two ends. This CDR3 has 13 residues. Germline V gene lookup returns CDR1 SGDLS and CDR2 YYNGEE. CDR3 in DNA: TGTGCCAGCAGCGTCATGACCGGTGAGACCCAGTACTTC. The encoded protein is CASSVMTGETQYF.

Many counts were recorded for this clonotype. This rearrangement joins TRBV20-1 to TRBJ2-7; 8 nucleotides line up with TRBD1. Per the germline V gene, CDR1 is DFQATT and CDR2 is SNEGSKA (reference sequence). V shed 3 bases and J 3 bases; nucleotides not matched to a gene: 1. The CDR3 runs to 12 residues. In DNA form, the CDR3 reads TGCAGTGCTAGCGGGACAGGCTACGAGCAGTACTTC. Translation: CSASGTGYEQYF.

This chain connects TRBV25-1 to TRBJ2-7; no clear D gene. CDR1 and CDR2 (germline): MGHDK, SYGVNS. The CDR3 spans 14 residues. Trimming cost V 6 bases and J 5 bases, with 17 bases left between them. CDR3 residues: CASSPKGRTDEQYF. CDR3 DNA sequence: TGTGCCAGCAGCCCGAAGGGTCGGACGGACGAGCAGTACTTC.

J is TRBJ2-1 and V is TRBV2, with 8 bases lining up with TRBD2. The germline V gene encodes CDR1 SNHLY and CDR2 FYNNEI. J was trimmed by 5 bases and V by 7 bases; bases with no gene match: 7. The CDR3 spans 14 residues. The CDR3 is CASMETSANNEQFF. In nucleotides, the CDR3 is TGTGCCAGCATGGAGACTAGCGCGAACAATGAGCAGTTCTTC.

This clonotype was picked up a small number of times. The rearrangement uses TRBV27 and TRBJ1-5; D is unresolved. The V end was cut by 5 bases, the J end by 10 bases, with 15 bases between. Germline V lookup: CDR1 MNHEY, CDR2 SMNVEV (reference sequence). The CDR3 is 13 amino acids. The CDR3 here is CASSPLRAPPQHF. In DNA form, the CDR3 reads TGTGCCAGCAGTCCACTCCGGGCCCCCCCCCAGCATTTT.

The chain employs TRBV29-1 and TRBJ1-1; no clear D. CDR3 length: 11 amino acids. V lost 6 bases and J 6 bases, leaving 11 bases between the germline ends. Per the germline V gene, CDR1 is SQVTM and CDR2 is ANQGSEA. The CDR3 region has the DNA TGCAGCGTCCCCGGGCTGGCTGAAGCTTTCTTT. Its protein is CSVPGLAEAFF.

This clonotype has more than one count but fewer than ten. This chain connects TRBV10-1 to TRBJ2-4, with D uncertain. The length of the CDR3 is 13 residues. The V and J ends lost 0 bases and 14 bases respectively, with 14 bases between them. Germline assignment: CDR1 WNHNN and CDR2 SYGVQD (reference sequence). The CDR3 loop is CASSESFASHEYF. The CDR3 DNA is TGCGCCAGCAGTGAGTCGTTTGCCAGCCATGAGTACTTC.

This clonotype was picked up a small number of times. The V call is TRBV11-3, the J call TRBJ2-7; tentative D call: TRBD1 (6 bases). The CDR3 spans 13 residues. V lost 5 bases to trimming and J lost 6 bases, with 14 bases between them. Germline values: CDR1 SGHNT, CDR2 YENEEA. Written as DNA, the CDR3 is TGTGCCAGCAGCCCGGATTACAGGGCCGAGCAGTACTTC. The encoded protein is CASSPDYRAEQYF.

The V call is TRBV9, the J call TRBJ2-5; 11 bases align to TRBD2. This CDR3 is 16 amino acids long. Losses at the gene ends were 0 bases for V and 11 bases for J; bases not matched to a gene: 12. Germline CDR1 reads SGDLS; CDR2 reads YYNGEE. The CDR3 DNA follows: TGTGCCAGCAGCGTAGCGCCGACTAGCGGGGACAATGAGCAGTACTTC. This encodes CASSVAPTSGDNEQYF.

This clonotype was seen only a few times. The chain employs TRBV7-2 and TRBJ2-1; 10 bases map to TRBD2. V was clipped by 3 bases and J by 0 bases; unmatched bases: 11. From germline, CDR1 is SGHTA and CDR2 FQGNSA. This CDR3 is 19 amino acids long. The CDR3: CASSLGASGSPLSYNEQFF. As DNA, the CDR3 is TGTGCCAGCAGCTTGGGAGCTAGCGGGAGCCCCCTCTCCTACAATGAGCAGTTCTTC.

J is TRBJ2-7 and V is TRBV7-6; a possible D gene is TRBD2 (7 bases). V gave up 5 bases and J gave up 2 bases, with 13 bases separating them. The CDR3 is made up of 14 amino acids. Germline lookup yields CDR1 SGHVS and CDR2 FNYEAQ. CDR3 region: CASSRDGGPYEQYF. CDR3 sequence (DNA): TGTGCCAGCAGCCGAGACGGGGGGCCCTACGAGCAGTACTTC.

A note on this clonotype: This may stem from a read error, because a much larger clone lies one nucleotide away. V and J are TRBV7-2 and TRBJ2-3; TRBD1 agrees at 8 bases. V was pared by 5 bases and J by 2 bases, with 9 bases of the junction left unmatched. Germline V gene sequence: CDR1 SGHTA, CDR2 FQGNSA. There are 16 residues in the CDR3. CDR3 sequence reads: CASSPDRGRNTDTQYF. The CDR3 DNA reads TGTGCCAGCAGCCCCGACAGGGGTCGGAACACAGATACGCAGTATTTT.